Listed below are T cell receptor beta chains from one sample, sequenced in a study of T cells in tumors after PD-1 blockade. Using immunoSEQ multiplex PCR, the repertoire was profiled, and TCRdb retains in-frame clones only, with some absent. The table records about 35,000 clones, approximately 78% of them present only once. Sequencing was performed on PBMCs, taken before anti-PD-1 treatment. Receptors were obtained from a human donor with basal cell carcinoma. The CDR3 runs from the conserved cysteine through the conserved F or W. A D gene is named only where the DNA matches it firmly. Size is omitted from some rows. Given values are once, few, many or a class for expanded clones.

CDR3 length,D gene,V gene,J gene,clone size,CDR3 protein,CDR3 DNA
17,NA,TRBV10-3,TRBJ1-2,once,CAISESAPGSGFDGYTF,TGTGCCATCAGTGAGTCGGCACCCGGTTCGGGTTTTGATGGCTACACCTTC
16,TRBD1,TRBV4-3,TRBJ1-2,once,CASSQATGQGGHGYTF,TGCGCCAGCAGCCAAGCCACTGGACAGGGGGGTCATGGCTACACCTTC
12,NA,TRBV18,TRBJ1-4,NA,CASSPAPEKLFF,TGTGCCAGCTCACCCGCCCCGGAAAAACTGTTTTTT
14,NA,TRBV9,TRBJ2-3,NA,CASSVDGGTDTQYF,TGTGCCAGCAGCGTAGACGGCGGCACAGATACGCAGTATTTT
16,NA,TRBV30,TRBJ2-3,NA,CAWSGPGAWLTDTQYF,TGTGCCTGGAGTGGCCCCGGGGCTTGGCTCACAGATACGCAGTATTTT
18,TRBD2,TRBV18,TRBJ2-3,NA,CASSPMSSGPSFADTQYF,TGTGCCAGCTCACCCATGTCTAGCGGGCCCTCCTTTGCAGATACGCAGTATTTT
11,NA,TRBV21-1,TRBJ1-2,medium-sized,CASSRGGGYTF,TGTGCCAGCAGCAGAGGTGGTGGCTACACCTTC
14,TRBD2,TRBV7-2,TRBJ2-1,NA,CASSLGAGETEQFF,TGTGCCAGCAGCTTAGGAGCGGGAGAAACTGAGCAGTTCTTC
14,TRBD1,TRBV24-1,TRBJ1-5,NA,CATSNGQDNQPQHF,TGTGCCACCAGCAACGGACAGGACAATCAGCCCCAGCATTTT
14,NA,TRBV9,TRBJ1-2,NA,CASSARTDRNGYTF,TGTGCCAGCAGCGCCCGAACGGACAGAAATGGCTACACCTTC
18,NA,TRBV6-2/TRBV6-3,TRBJ1-6,NA,CASSFPLVLSTDNSPLHF,TGTGCCAGCAGTTTCCCTCTCGTCTTGTCTACGGATAATTCACCCCTCCACTTT
16,NA,TRBV4-3,TRBJ2-3,NA,CASSQDGTGSTDTQYF,TGCGCCAGCAGCCAAGATGGGACCGGAAGCACAGATACGCAGTATTTT
15,NA,TRBV30,TRBJ2-1,NA,CAWSLDANSYNEQFF,TGTGCCTGGAGTCTAGACGCTAACTCCTACAATGAGCAGTTCTTC
15,TRBD2,TRBV4-1,TRBJ2-1,NA,CASSPGSGRSDEQFF,TGCGCCAGCAGCCCGGGTAGCGGGAGATCGGATGAGCAGTTCTTC
16,NA,TRBV5-5,TRBJ2-2,NA,CASSLSAGENTGELFF,TGTGCCAGCAGCTTATCGGCTGGGGAGAACACCGGGGAGCTGTTTTTT
14,NA,TRBV29-1,TRBJ2-7,NA,CSVDSGTGNYEQYF,TGCAGCGTTGATTCCGGGACGGGGAACTACGAGCAGTACTTC
13,NA,TRBV19,TRBJ1-1,NA,CASSNSGSTEAFF,TGTGCCAGTAGCAACTCCGGGAGCACTGAAGCTTTCTTT
15,TRBD2,TRBV7-2,TRBJ2-1,NA,CASTSAGLGGNEQFF,TGTGCCAGCACTTCTGCGGGACTAGGTGGCAATGAGCAGTTCTTC
16,TRBD2,TRBV15,TRBJ2-2,NA,CATSRGPGGEAGELFF,TGTGCCACCAGCAGGGGTCCGGGAGGAGAGGCCGGGGAGCTGTTTTTT
16,TRBD2,TRBV3-1/TRBV3-2,TRBJ2-7,once,CASSQDMAGVRYEQYF,TGTGCCAGCAGCCAAGATATGGCGGGAGTACGGTACGAGCAGTACTTC
15,NA,TRBV5-4,TRBJ2-7,medium-sized,CASSKEPGKSYEQYF,TGTGCCAGCAGCAAGGAACCAGGGAAAAGCTACGAGCAGTACTTC
15,NA,TRBV4-1,TRBJ1-2,NA,CASSQDLRDIYGYTF,TGCGCCAGCAGCCAAGATCTCAGGGACATCTATGGCTACACCTTC
14,NA,TRBV6-2/TRBV6-3,TRBJ1-6,NA,CASSLDSRGSPLHF,TGTGCCAGCAGTTTAGACAGCAGGGGCTCACCCCTCCACTTT
13,NA,TRBV6-6,TRBJ2-2,NA,CASSLSSTGELFF,TGTGCCAGCAGTTTGTCATCCACCGGGGAGCTGTTTTTT
18,NA,TRBV4-3,TRBJ2-6,NA,CASSQDLFGGSGANVLTF,TGCGCCAGCAGCCAAGACCTCTTCGGGGGCTCTGGGGCCAACGTCCTGACTTTC
11,NA,TRBV11-3,TRBJ1-3,few,CASSVGNTIYF,TGTGCCAGCTCGGTCGGAAACACCATATATTTT
15,NA,TRBV18,TRBJ1-6,NA,CASSPASFDNSPLHF,TGTGCCAGCTCCCCGGCGTCCTTCGATAATTCACCCCTCCACTTT
15,TRBD1,TRBV7-6,TRBJ2-1,NA,CASSFSQGANNEQFF,TGTGCCAGCAGCTTTAGTCAGGGGGCAAACAATGAGCAGTTCTTC
13,NA,TRBV7-9,TRBJ1-1,few,CASSTGLDGEAFF,TGTGCCAGCAGCACGGGCCTTGACGGTGAAGCTTTCTTT